This T cell receptor (beta chain) was observed in a study of OX40 agonist ivuxolimab in advanced cancers. A note on the overall study: Ivuxolimab was an agonistic, fully human IgG2 monoclonal antibody directed against OX40 (CD134), a costimulatory receptor. Intravenous ivuxolimab was administered to patients every 2 weeks at six dose levels: 0.01, 0.1, 0.3, 1.5, 3 and 10 mg/kg. Of the roughly 50 dose-escalation patients, hepatocellular carcinoma was present in about 19, melanoma in approximately 15, renal cell carcinoma in 9 and head and neck cancer in 9. In the dose-escalation cohort, roughly 80% of patients were male, and the mean age was roughly 60 years, with a range of about 23 to 90. Prior anti-PD-1, anti-PD-L1 or anti-CTLA-4 therapy was permitted, and 30% to 50% of dose-escalation patients had received checkpoint inhibitors. Partial responses were achieved by three dose-escalation patients, of whom one had hepatocellular carcinoma and two had cutaneous melanoma. Peripheral TCRbeta sequencing was intended to test whether TCR sequence diversity was altered and clonal T-cell expansion was caused by ivuxolimab. The paper covers the monotherapy dose-escalation part of the phase I ivuxolimab trial, which included N ≈ 54 patients.

For this chain, trimming is 3 bases at the V end and 8 bases at the J end, and the number of junction bases without a gene match is 12. Measured from the cysteine to the phenylalanine, the CDR3 is 17 residues long. Only the CDR3 DNA is retained, 51 bases long and in frame from the first base. CDR1 and CDR2 are drawn from the germline V gene: KGHSH, LQKENI. Genomic DNA was isolated from the sorted cells so that the TCRbeta CDR3 region could be sequenced. TCRbeta CDR3 regions were sequenced using the immunoSEQ Assay. Here the immuneACCESS table is served through TCRdb, limited to in-frame sequences with V and J called. Missing clones are a known gap in these copies; in checked studies unresolved V genes cover under half, and the rest lacks a known reason. For this sample the table gives fewer than 70,000 clones, of which around 90% were detected only once. Jointly, the top ten make up about 0.76% of the sample.

A remark on this clone: Its binding antigen is unknown. Base qualities are not at hand, and no much larger clone is one base apart.

Overall results and qualifications from the work: In partial responders in the 0.1-3.0 mg/kg groups, normalized peripheral clonal expansion was found to be among the lowest, especially among CD8+ T cells. Low levels of normalized T-cell clonal expansion were also seen in some nonresponding patients. At doses of 0.1 to 3.0 mg/kg, clonal expansion of both CD4+ and CD8+ T cells in blood was seen between baseline and week 6. The antigen specificity of the clonally expanded peripheral T cells was not determined. After ivuxolimab, expanded clones were on average more numerous among CD8+ T cells than among CD4+ T cells.

The trial excluded patients who had a history of autoimmune disease or were on systemic immunosuppression. Peripheral blood for TCR sequencing was drawn from every dose cohort at baseline, at cycle 4 day 1 and at cycle 7 day 1. Samples came from an open-label, multicenter, first-in-human phase I dose-escalation trial of ivuxolimab. The trial enrolled adults with locally advanced or metastatic head and neck squamous cell, hepatocellular, melanoma or renal cell carcinoma. Before TCR sequencing, CD4+ T cells and CD8+ T cells were sorted from peripheral blood as separate populations. The sequence came from an adult with an advanced solid tumor such as melanoma, head and neck, liver or kidney cancer. The sequence is built from TRBV18 and TRBJ2-1; 11 central bases correspond to TRBD2. Sequencing used CD4+ or CD8+ T cells sorted from blood, obtained in a trial of the OX40 agonist ivuxolimab. In nucleotides, the sequence is TGTGCCAGCTCACCCCCTCGGGTAGCGGGGGGGCGTGATGAGCAGTTCTTC. Its product reads: CASSPPRVAGGRDEQFF. Extended through the reference TRBV18 and TRBJ2-1 proteins, this CDR3 yields the full variable domain: NAGVMQNPRHLVRRRGQEARLRCSPMKGHSHVYWYRQLPEEGLKFMVYLQKENIIDESGMPKERFSAEFPKEGPSILRIQQVVRGDSAAYFCASSPPRVAGGRDEQFFGPGTRLTVL.